This T cell receptor beta chain was captured by sequencing in a study of metastatic and nonmetastatic thyroid tumors. About the research overall: Comparative analysis of repertoires was undertaken across blood and tumor or nodule tissue obtained from malignant and benign thyroid patients.

Authors' analysis steps: Researchers built a distant-metastasis classifier for papillary thyroid cancer that drew on CDR3 differences across clinicopathological groups. From the PCR reads, TCRdb re-called clones with MiXCR. The V and J calls reflect TCRdb's pipeline rather than the authors' work. Of about 40,000 clones listed, about 19% are singletons. Study-level findings and limits: Within blood and tumor, benign nodules reportedly had significantly lower TCR beta diversity than malignant thyroid tumors did.

Ahead of thyroid surgery, no patient had received treatment of any kind. The ends lost 3 bases at V and 7 bases at J; junction bases unmatched: 9. The CDR3 sequence is 14 residues long. Germline values: CDR1 LGHDT, CDR2 YNNKEL (reference sequence). This clone was recorded at least ten times. Its cognate antigen is unknown. Sample: tumor tissue. The chain couples TRBV3-1 to TRBJ2-7, with 7 bases identical to TRBD2. The receptor was derived from a female donor with papillary thyroid cancer or a benign thyroid nodule (not recorded which). Some clones in this sample may be carry-over from other donors' samples. Written as DNA, the CDR3 is TGTGCCAGCAGCCAGACTGGATCGGGGGGTGAGCAGTACTTC. It is translated as CASSQTGSGGEQYF.